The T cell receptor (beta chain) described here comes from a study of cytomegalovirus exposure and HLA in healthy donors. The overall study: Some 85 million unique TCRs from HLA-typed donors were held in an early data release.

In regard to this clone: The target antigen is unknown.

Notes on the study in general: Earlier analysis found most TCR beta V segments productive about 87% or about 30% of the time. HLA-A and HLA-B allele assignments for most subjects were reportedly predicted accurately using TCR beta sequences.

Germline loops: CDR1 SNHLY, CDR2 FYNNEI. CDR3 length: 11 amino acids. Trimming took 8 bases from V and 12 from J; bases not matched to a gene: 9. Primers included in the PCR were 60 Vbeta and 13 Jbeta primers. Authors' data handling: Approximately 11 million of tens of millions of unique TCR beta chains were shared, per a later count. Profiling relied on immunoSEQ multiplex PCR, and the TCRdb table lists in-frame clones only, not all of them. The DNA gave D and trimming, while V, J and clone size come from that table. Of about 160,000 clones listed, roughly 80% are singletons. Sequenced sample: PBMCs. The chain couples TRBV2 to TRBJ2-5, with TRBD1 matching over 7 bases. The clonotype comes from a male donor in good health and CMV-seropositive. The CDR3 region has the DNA TGTGCCAGCCTAGGTCCCGACAGGGAGTACTTC. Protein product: CASLGPDREYF.